The source of this T cell receptor beta chain is a study of T-cell memory formation after mild COVID-19. General study points: Detection of some responders pre-infection suggested pre-existing cross-reactive memory T cells participated. Still unconfirmed is whether the second-wave clones peaking on day 37 recognized SARS-CoV-2. Day 15 to 85 contracting clones showed balanced CD4/CD8; day 15 to 37 expanders favored CD4+.

A note on this clonotype: Its target is not known.

Barcoded TCR alpha and TCR beta cDNA libraries with UMIs came from 5'RACE using constant-segment primers. TCRdb re-derived calls from the 5' RACE reads in MiXCR, one entry per CDR3 protein. The sample consists of around 450,000 distinct CDR3 sequences, 20% to 25% of them appearing once. Germline CDR1 is KGHDR and CDR2 is SFDVKD. The ends lost 4 bases at V and 10 bases at J; junction bases unmatched: 13. The CDR3 length is 15 residues. This chain joins TRBV24-1 and TRBJ2-5, with 8 bases that match TRBD2. The source material was PBMCs or a T cell subset sorted from them (not recorded which). The clonotype originates from an adult woman who had mild COVID-19 (a few samples of this study predate the infection). Cell type and time point are not known. CDR3 sequence: CATSESGTSSFGQYF. DNA for the CDR3: TGTGCCACCAGTGAATCCGGGACTAGTTCATTCGGCCAGTACTTC.